This T cell receptor (beta chain) was observed in a study of blood T cell repertoires in COVID-19. Study information: Collection of acute and convalescent COVID-19 samples took place in the United States, Italy and Spain.

TCRdb keeps only in-frame clones here, not all; method: immunoSEQ multiplex PCR. The sample lists roughly 140,000 clones; around 80% were seen once. Looked up from germline, CDR1 is MGHRA and CDR2 is YSYEKL. The CDR3 is made up of 18 amino acids. Trimming cost V 3 bases and J 5 bases; bases outside gene matches: 14. Participant reports of clinical history set cohort assignment. Two negative PCRs, clearance, or symptom resolution had been documented for recovered Cohort 3 donors. The sequence was collected from a man aged 45-60 years who had recovered from COVID-19. The sequencing sample was made of PBMCs or T cells enriched from blood (not recorded which). The chain carries TRBV4-1 and TRBJ2-5; 11 positions agree with TRBD2. CDR3 region: CASSQSNYYVAGGETQYF. CDR3 in DNA: TGCGCCAGCAGCCAGTCCAACTACTATGTAGCGGGAGGGGAGACCCAGTACTTC.